This T cell receptor beta chain is drawn from a study of blood T cell repertoires in COVID-19. On the study more broadly: Whether acute or convalescent, the COVID-19 samples came from the United States, Italy and Spain. PBMCs, B-cell-depleted T cells, or T cells provided the cDNA or gDNA that made up the material.

After removal of 3 bases from V and 5 bases from J, the junction contained 11 bases not matched to a gene. The CDR3 has 16 residues. Germline lookup yields CDR1 SGDLS and CDR2 YYNGEE. As handled by the study authors: Amplification of reference gene primers provided the estimated nucleated cell counts. Sequencing was performed with immunoSEQ multiplex PCR; in TCRdb, only in-frame clones are kept and a portion is missing. That table furnishes V, J and clone size, whereas the DNA furnished D and trimming. The data hold under 45,000 clones, with 81% observed a single time. The Seattle site enrolled patients during active infection and followed them longitudinally.

Sequenced input: peripheral blood. This rearrangement joins TRBV9 to TRBJ1-2; TRBD1 agrees at 9 bases. The source is an older man with COVID-19, enrolled during active disease. The CDR3 here is CASSEFPGQGFYGYTF. In DNA form, the CDR3 reads TGTGCCAGCAGCGAGTTCCCGGGACAGGGTTTTTATGGCTACACCTTC.